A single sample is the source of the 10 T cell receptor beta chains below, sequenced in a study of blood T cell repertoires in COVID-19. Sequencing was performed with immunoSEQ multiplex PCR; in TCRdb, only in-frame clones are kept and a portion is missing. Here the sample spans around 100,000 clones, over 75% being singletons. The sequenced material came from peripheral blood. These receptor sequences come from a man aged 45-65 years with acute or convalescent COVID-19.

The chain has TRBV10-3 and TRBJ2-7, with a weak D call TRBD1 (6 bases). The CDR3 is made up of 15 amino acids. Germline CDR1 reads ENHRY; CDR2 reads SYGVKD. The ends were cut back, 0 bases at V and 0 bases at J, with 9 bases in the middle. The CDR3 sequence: CAISESGHNSYEQYF. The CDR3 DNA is TGTGCCATCAGTGAGTCGGGACACAACTCCTACGAGCAGTACTTC.

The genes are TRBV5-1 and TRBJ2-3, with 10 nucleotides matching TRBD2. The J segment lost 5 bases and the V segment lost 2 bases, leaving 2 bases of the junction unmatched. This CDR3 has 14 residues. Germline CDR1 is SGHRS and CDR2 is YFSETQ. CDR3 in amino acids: CASSFVAGGDTQYF. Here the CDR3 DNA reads TGCGCCAGCAGCTTCGTAGCGGGAGGAGATACGCAGTATTTT. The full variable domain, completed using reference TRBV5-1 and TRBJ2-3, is KAGVTQTPRYLIKTRGQQVTLSCSPISGHRSVSWYQQTPGQGLQFLFEYFSETQRNKGNFPGRFSGRQFSNSRSEMNVSTLELGDSALYLCASSFVAGGDTQYFGPGTRLTVL.

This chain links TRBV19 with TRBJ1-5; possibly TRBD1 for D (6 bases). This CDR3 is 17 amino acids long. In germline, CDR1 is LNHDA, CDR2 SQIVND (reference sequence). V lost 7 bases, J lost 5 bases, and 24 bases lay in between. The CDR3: CASTGAAGYSEYQPQHF. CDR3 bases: TGTGCCAGTACAGGGGCGGCTGGCTACTCGGAATATCAGCCCCAGCATTTT.

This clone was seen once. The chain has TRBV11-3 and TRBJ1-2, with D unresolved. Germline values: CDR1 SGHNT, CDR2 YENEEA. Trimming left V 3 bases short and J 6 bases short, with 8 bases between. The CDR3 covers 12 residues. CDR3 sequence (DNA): TGTGCCAGCAGCTTCCAGAGGCATGGCTACACCTTC. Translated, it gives CASSFQRHGYTF.

The CDR3 here is CASSPGGSVGTIYF. CDR3 sequence (DNA): TGCGCCAGCAGCCCCGGGGGGTCGGTCGGCACCATATATTTT. The V gene is TRBV5-1, the J gene TRBJ1-3; perhaps TRBD1 as D (5 bases). CDR1 SGHRS and CDR2 YFSETQ come from the germline V gene. Trimming removed 4 bases from V and 9 bases from J, with 17 bases in between. CDR3 length: 14 amino acids.

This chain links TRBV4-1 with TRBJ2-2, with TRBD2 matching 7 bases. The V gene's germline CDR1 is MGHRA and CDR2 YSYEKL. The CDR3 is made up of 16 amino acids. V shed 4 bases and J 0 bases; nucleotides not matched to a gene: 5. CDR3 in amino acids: CASSLLSGANTGELFF. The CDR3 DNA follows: TGCGCCAGCAGCCTCTTGAGCGGGGCGAACACCGGGGAGCTGTTTTTT.

CDR3 residues: CASSLLTGDKNIQYF. In nucleotides, the CDR3 is TGTGCCAGCAGCTTGCTGACAGGCGACAAAAACATTCAGTACTTC. The chain joins TRBV5-6 to TRBJ2-4, with a tentative D call TRBD1 (6 bases). This CDR3 has 15 residues. The V gene's germline CDR1 is SGHDT and CDR2 YYEEEE. Trimming took off 1 base at V and 3 bases at J, with 11 bases between the two ends.

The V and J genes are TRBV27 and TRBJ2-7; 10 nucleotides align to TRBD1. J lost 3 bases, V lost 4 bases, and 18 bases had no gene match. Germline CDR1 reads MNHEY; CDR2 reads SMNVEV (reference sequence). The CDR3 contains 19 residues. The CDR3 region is CASSWTGGFGSGKSYEQYF. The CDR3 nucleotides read TGTGCCAGCAGTTGGACAGGGGGTTTTGGTAGCGGGAAGAGCTACGAGCAGTACTTC.

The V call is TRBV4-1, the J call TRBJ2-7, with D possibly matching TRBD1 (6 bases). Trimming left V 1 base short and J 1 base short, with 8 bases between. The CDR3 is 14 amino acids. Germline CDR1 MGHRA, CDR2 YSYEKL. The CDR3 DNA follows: TGCGCCAGCAGCCAAGTAGGACAGTCCTACGAGCAGTACTTC. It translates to CASSQVGQSYEQYF.

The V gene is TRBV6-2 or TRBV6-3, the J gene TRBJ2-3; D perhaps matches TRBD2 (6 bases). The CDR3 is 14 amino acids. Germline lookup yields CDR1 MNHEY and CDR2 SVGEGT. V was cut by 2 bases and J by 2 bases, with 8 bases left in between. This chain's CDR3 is CASSYGGNTDTQYF. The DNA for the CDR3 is TGTGCCAGCAGTTACGGCGGGAACACAGATACGCAGTATTTT.